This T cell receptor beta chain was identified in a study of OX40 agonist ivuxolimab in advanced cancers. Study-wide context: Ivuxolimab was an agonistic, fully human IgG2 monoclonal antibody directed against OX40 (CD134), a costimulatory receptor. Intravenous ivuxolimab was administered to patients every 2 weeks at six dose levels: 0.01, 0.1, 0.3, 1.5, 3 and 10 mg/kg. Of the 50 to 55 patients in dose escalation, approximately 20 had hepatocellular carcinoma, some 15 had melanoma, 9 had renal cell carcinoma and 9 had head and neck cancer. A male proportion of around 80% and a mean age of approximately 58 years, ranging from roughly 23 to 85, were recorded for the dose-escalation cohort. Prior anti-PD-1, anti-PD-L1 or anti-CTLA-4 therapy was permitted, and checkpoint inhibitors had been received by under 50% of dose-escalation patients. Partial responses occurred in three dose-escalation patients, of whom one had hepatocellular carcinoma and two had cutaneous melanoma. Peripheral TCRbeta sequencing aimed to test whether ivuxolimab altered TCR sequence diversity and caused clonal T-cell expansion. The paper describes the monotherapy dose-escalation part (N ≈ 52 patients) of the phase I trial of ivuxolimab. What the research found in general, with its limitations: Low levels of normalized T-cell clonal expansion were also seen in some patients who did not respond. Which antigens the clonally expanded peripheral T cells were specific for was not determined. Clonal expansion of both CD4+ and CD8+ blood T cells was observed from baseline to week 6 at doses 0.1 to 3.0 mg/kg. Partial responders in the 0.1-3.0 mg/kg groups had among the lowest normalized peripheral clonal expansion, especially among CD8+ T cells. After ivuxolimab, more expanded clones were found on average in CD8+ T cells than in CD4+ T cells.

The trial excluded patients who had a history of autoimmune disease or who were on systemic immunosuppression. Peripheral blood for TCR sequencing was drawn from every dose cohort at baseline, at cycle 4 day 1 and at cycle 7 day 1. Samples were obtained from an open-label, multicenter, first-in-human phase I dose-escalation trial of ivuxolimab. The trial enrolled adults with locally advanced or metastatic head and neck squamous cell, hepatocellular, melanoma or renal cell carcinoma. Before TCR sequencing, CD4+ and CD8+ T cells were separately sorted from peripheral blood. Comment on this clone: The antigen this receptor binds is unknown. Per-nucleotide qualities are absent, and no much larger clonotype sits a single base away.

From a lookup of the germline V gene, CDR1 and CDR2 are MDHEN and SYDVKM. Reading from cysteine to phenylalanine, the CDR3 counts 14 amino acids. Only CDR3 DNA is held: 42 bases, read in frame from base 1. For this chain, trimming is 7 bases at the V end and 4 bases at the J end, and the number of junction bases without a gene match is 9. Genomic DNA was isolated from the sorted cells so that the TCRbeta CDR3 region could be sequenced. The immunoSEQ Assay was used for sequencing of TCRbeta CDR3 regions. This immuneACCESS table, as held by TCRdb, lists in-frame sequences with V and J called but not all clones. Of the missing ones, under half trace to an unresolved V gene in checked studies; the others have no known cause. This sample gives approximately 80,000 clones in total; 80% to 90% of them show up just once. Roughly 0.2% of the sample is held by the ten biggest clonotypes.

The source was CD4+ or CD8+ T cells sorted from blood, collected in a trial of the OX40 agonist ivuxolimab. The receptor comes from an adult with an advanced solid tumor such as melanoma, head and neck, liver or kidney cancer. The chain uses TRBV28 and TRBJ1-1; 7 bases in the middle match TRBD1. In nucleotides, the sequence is TGTGCCAGCACTCCTAGTACAGGGGTCACTGAAGCTTTCTTT. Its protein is CASTPSTGVTEAFF.